This TCR beta chain was recovered during a study of T cells expressing NK-cell markers. Study context: Repertoire data for TCR beta were derived from sorted T cells (CD3+CD56+NKG2C+, CD3+CD56+NKG2C- and CD3+CD56-NKG2C+). The study's findings and limits: Dominance of the CD3+CD56-NKG2C+ fraction by these clonotypes also held in a handful of donors.

Per the germline V gene, CDR1 is SGHVS and CDR2 is FQNEAQ. This CDR3 is 14 amino acids long. To note about this clonotype: Its specificity is not known.

TCRdb re-called the 5' RACE reads; one entry per CDR3 protein, DNA not given. The repertoire table contains 250,000 to 300,000 distinct CDR3 sequences. The origin of this receptor is a man aged 18 to 30 in good health. The chain recombines TRBV7-8 with TRBJ2-5. Input material: blood T cells: a sorted CD56 or NKG2C T cell subset, CD4+ or CD8+ T cells, or bulk PBMC T cells (not recorded which). This CDR3 reads CASSSRRGPETQYF.